Following are 29 T cell receptor beta chains from one sample sequenced in a study of cytomegalovirus exposure and HLA in healthy donors. The PCR made use of 60 Vbeta and 13 Jbeta primers. This table comes from immunoSEQ multiplex PCR, and its TCRdb copy is limited to in-frame clones, with some not included. Counted here are around 120,000 clones, around three quarters occurring once; the ten biggest clones make up about 2%. The sample comprised PBMCs. Receptors were obtained from a man aged 18 to 30 in good health and CMV-seronegative.

The J gene is TRBJ2-1, the V gene TRBV4-3, with D perhaps matching TRBD1 (6 bases). Germline values: CDR1 LGHNA, CDR2 YSLEER. V lost 1 base, J lost 10 bases, and 11 bases lay in between. This CDR3 comprises 13 residues. In DNA, the CDR3 is TGCGCCAGCAGCCAAGTGGGGGCAATCGAGCAGTTCTTC. Its translation: CASSQVGAIEQFF.

V is TRBV9 and J is TRBJ2-5, with 7 bases aligning to TRBD1. The CDR3 sequence is 16 residues long. Germline V lookup: CDR1 SGDLS, CDR2 YYNGEE. The ends lost 6 bases at V and 1 base at J; junction bases unmatched: 12. CDR3 DNA: TGTGCCAGCAACCAAGGGGGCAAGGGCCTCCAAGAGACCCAGTACTTC. Its translation: CASNQGGKGLQETQYF.

The chain couples TRBV2 to TRBJ2-7; 12 bases are shared with TRBD2. The CDR3 has 18 residues. V lost 4 bases to trimming and J lost 5 bases; unmatched junction nucleotides: 15. Germline V gives CDR1 SNHLY, CDR2 FYNNEI. The CDR3 sequence is CASSVPEGLAGGLHEQYF. The CDR3 DNA is TGTGCCAGCAGTGTCCCTGAAGGCCTAGCGGGAGGGCTCCACGAGCAGTACTTC. The full variable domain, its missing parts supplied by reference TRBV2 and TRBJ2-7, is EPEVTQTPSHQVTQMGQEVILRCVPISNHLYFYWYRQILGQKVEFLVSFYNNEISEKSEIFDDQFSVERPDGSNFTLKIRSTKLEDSAMYFCASSVPEGLAGGLHEQYFGPGTRLTVT.

The chain is built from TRBV7-9 and TRBJ1-2; 9 bases map to TRBD1. The germline gives CDR1 SEHNR, CDR2 FQNEAQ (reference sequence). This CDR3 region has 15 residues. Unmatched junction bases numbered 6, after V lost 5 bases and J lost 2 bases. This CDR3 is CASSDNRGPNYGYTF. In nucleotides, the CDR3 is TGTGCCAGCAGCGACAACAGGGGGCCCAACTATGGCTACACCTTC.

The gene calls are TRBV5-1 and TRBJ2-1; D gene uncertain. V shed 2 bases and J shed 9 bases, with 6 bases lying between them. The CDR3 extends over 11 amino acids. Germline CDR1 and CDR2: SGHRS and YFSETQ. The CDR3 region has the DNA TGCGCCAGCAGCTTCAAGCTTGAGCAGTTCTTC. Encoded protein: CASSFKLEQFF.

This chain uses TRBV11-3 with TRBJ2-7; perhaps TRBD2 as D (7 bases). CDR3 length: 17 residues. The germline V gene has CDR1 SGHNT and CDR2 YENEEA. Trimming cost V 1 base and J 0 bases, with 16 bases left between them. This chain's CDR3 is CASSLGREGETSYEQYV. The CDR3 bases are TGTGCCAGCAGCTTAGGGAGGGAGGGGGAGACCTCCTACGAGCAGTACGTC.

The V gene is TRBV7-9, the J gene TRBJ2-7, with D possibly TRBD1 on 6 matching bases. Trimming took 8 bases from V and 6 from J, leaving 11 bases between them. Per the germline V gene, CDR1 is SEHNR and CDR2 is FQNEAQ (reference sequence). This CDR3 has 11 amino acids. The CDR3 is CASEEQGEQYF. The DNA of the CDR3 is TGTGCCAGCGAGGAACAGGGCGAGCAGTACTTC.

The chain carries TRBV7-9 and TRBJ2-5; 12 bases match TRBD2. CDR1 and CDR2 (germline): SEHNR, FQNEAQ (reference sequence). CDR3 length: 15 amino acids. The ends lost 3 bases at V and 4 bases at J; junction bases unmatched: 3. In nucleotides, the CDR3 is TGTGCCAGCAGCTTTAGACTAGCGGGAGCAGAGACCCAGTACTTC. This codes for CASSFRLAGAETQYF.

This sequence joins TRBV28 and TRBJ2-7; 11 nucleotides match TRBD1. V shed 5 bases and J 0 bases; nucleotides not matched to a gene: 3. CDR1 is MDHEN and CDR2 is SYDVKM in the germline V gene. The CDR3 runs to 15 residues. For the CDR3, the DNA is TGTGCCAGCAGTGAGGGGACAGGGGGCTCCTACGAGCAGTACTTC. The encoded protein is CASSEGTGGSYEQYF.

The CDR3 nucleotides are TGTGCCACCCAGAGGTTGGTTAACGAGCAGTTCTTC. This codes for CATQRLVNEQFF. V and J are TRBV6-1 and TRBJ2-1; D unresolved. The V end lost 10 bases, the J end lost 10 bases, and 17 bases lay between the germline ends. Germline V gene data show CDR1 as MNHNS and CDR2 as SASEGT. This CDR3 has 12 amino acids.

The V gene is TRBV27, the J gene TRBJ1-4, with D tentatively TRBD1 (6 bases). The germline V gene encodes CDR1 MNHEY and CDR2 SMNVEV (reference sequence). V dropped 6 bases and J dropped 5 bases, with 19 bases sitting between them. This CDR3 contains 16 residues. CDR3 coding DNA: TGTGCCAGCAGCATGGGGAACAGGGTTGGGAATGAAAAACTGTTTTTT. It encodes CASSMGNRVGNEKLFF.

This clone appeared once. J is TRBJ2-6 and V is TRBV9; no clear D. The CDR3 totals 17 residues. V shed 1 base and J shed 0 bases, with 11 bases lying between them. CDR1 SGDLS and CDR2 YYNGEE come from the germline V gene. CDR3 amino acids: CASSVSGTNSGANVLTF. DNA of the CDR3: TGTGCCAGCAGCGTATCAGGAACCAACTCTGGGGCCAACGTCCTGACTTTC.

The chain is built from TRBV10-2 and TRBJ1-1; possibly TRBD1 for D (5 bases). CDR1 and CDR2 from the germline V gene are WSHSY and SAAADI. This CDR3 has 17 residues. Trimming stripped 5 bases from V and 1 base from J, with 20 bases between. The CDR3 region is CASSPVYGSGGNTEAFF. CDR3 in DNA: TGCGCCAGCAGTCCCGTCTACGGGTCCGGGGGGAACACTGAAGCTTTCTTT.

The V call is TRBV7-8, the J call TRBJ1-1, with D hard to call. Germline V gene sequence: CDR1 SGHVS, CDR2 FQNEAQ. The ends were cut back, 5 bases at V and 0 bases at J, with 7 bases in the middle. The CDR3 contains 13 residues. The CDR3 protein is CASSVNMNTEAFF. For the CDR3, the DNA is TGTGCCAGCAGCGTTAATATGAACACTGAAGCTTTCTTT.

The rearrangement uses TRBV5-1 and TRBJ2-5, with D tentatively TRBD2 (6 bases). CDR1 is SGHRS and CDR2 is YFSETQ in the germline V gene. This CDR3 is 15 amino acids long. The V end was cut by 5 bases, the J end by 5 bases, with 19 bases between. The chain's CDR3 is CASSRIGGMLETQYF. CDR3 in DNA: TGCGCCAGCAGTAGAATCGGGGGTATGTTGGAGACCCAGTACTTC.

The gene calls are TRBV7-2 and TRBJ1-1; D may be TRBD1 (5 bases). Trimming took 5 bases from V and 7 from J, leaving 14 bases between them. CDR3 length equals 13 residues. The germline CDR1 and CDR2 sequences are SGHTA and FQGNSA. In DNA, the CDR3 is TGTGCCAGCAGCCTATATACCGGGGGTGAAGCTTTCTTT. Protein sequence: CASSLYTGGEAFF.

The V gene is TRBV5-1, the J gene TRBJ1-2; TRBD1 aligns across 8 bases. The junction had 10 bases not matched to a gene; V was cut back by 0 bases and J by 3 bases. Per germline, CDR1 SGHRS and CDR2 YFSETQ. This CDR3 has 17 residues. Here the CDR3 DNA reads TGCGCCAGCAGCTTGGACCAATTGACAGGGGTACACTATGGCTACACCTTC. Encoded protein: CASSLDQLTGVHYGYTF.

Worth noting for this clone: A junction end diverges from the germline sequence, so it may reflect a read error. V and J are TRBV7-7 and TRBJ2-1; 10 positions match TRBD2. The CDR3 length is 16 residues. Germline values: CDR1 SSHAT, CDR2 FNYEAQ (reference sequence). The CDR3 reads CASSALAGEFFNEQFF. The CDR3 nucleotides read TGTGCTAGCAGCGCCCTAGCGGGAGAGTTTTTCAATGAGCAGTTCTTC.

Here the CDR3 reads CASSLGVLAGLEQFF. CDR3 sequence (DNA): TGCGCCAGCAGCTTGGGCGTGCTAGCGGGACTTGAGCAGTTCTTC. The V and J genes are TRBV5-1 and TRBJ2-1; 9 nucleotides align to TRBD2. The V gene end was trimmed by 0 bases and the J gene end by 9 bases; junction bases not matched to a gene: 7. Germline CDR1 and CDR2: SGHRS and YFSETQ. This CDR3 spans 15 amino acids.

The DNA of the CDR3 is TGTGCCAGCAGAAGGGAGGGGTTGTCTAATGAAAAACTGTTTTTT. Residues: CASRREGLSNEKLFF. This chain joins TRBV2 and TRBJ1-4; a possible D gene is TRBD1 (5 bases). The V gene's germline CDR1 is SNHLY and CDR2 FYNNEI. The CDR3 contains 15 residues. V was cut by 6 bases and J by 3 bases, with 14 bases left in between. Full variable domain (outside the CDR3, taken from reference TRBV2 and TRBJ1-4): EPEVTQTPSHQVTQMGQEVILRCVPISNHLYFYWYRQILGQKVEFLVSFYNNEISEKSEIFDDQFSVERPDGSNFTLKIRSTKLEDSAMYFCASRREGLSNEKLFFGSGTQLSVL.

The V and J genes are TRBV5-4 and TRBJ2-1; weak D call: TRBD1 (5 bases). Looked up from germline, CDR1 is SGHNT and CDR2 is YYREEE (reference sequence). Trimming stripped 4 bases from V and 0 bases from J, with 11 bases between. The CDR3 has 15 residues. CDR3 DNA sequence: TGTGCCAGCAGCCAGGGCAGATACTCCTACAATGAGCAGTTCTTC. It translates to CASSQGRYSYNEQFF.

The chain is built from TRBV6-6 and TRBJ2-3; perhaps TRBD2 as D (6 bases). V dropped 0 bases and J dropped 2 bases, with 12 bases sitting between them. Germline V CDR1 and CDR2: MNHNY, SVGAGI (reference sequence). This CDR3 spans 16 amino acids. In nucleotides, the CDR3 is TGTGCCAGCAGTTACTCGCCGGGACTCCACACAGATACGCAGTATTTT. It encodes CASSYSPGLHTDTQYF.

V is TRBV28 and J is TRBJ2-3; TRBD2 is a possible D gene (5 bases). The CDR3 has 17 amino acids. Trimming removed 4 bases from V and 4 bases from J, with 21 bases in between. Germline assignment: CDR1 MDHEN and CDR2 SYDVKM. CDR3 bases: TGTGCCAGCAGTTCCCCCCTAGGGCAGCCGGGGTCAGATACGCAGTATTTT. This sequence encodes CASSSPLGQPGSDTQYF.

This chain uses TRBV6-5 with TRBJ1-2; 9 bases map to TRBD1. Germline V gene sequence: CDR1 MNHEY, CDR2 SVGAGI. The CDR3 is made up of 14 amino acids. The V and J ends lost 6 bases and 4 bases, in that order; junction bases with no gene match: 6. In DNA form, the CDR3 reads TGTGCCAGCAGGTACAGGGGGCAGGGCTATGGCTACACCTTC. This encodes CASRYRGQGYGYTF.

The chain links TRBV28 to TRBJ2-3; 11 nucleotides match TRBD2. The germline CDR1 and CDR2 sequences are MDHEN and SYDVKM. There are 16 residues in the CDR3. Unmatched junction bases numbered 6, after V lost 5 bases and J lost 2 bases. The DNA of the CDR3 is TGTGCCAGCAGTACCCTACTAGCGGGAGCCACAGATACGCAGTATTTT. This translates into CASSTLLAGATDTQYF.

Details on this clone: The same CDR3 also results from other DNA sequences found in this sample. The chain uses TRBV9 and TRBJ2-1, with 7 bases fitting TRBD2. The CDR3 has 15 residues. V trimming: 3 bases; J trimming: 0 bases; junction bases outside the gene matches: 3. CDR1 and CDR2 from the germline V gene are SGDLS and YYNGEE. The CDR3 reads CASSASGTSYNEQFF. The CDR3 coding sequence is TGTGCCAGCAGCGCAAGCGGGACCTCCTACAATGAGCAGTTCTTC.

The chain carries TRBV19 and TRBJ1-2; D unresolved. This CDR3 region has 13 residues. V was pared by 8 bases and J by 8 bases, with 18 bases between. CDR1 is LNHDA, CDR2 SQIVND, per germline (reference sequence). CDR3 coding DNA: TGTGCCAGTTTTCCCCGACTCTCCTACGGCTACACCTTC. Amino acid sequence: CASFPRLSYGYTF.

This sequence joins TRBV14 and TRBJ2-7; 7 bases are a match to TRBD2. Germline loops: CDR1 SGHDN, CDR2 FVKESK. Trimming cost V 0 bases and J 9 bases; bases outside gene matches: 17. CDR3 length: 17 amino acids. CDR3: CASSQDDQTSYPRVQYF. In nucleotides, the CDR3 is TGTGCCAGCAGCCAAGATGACCAGACTAGCTATCCGCGAGTGCAGTACTTC.

This chain uses TRBV9 with TRBJ2-1; 14 bases agree with TRBD2. Germline values: CDR1 SGDLS, CDR2 YYNGEE. The CDR3 sequence is 17 residues long. V dropped 0 bases and J dropped 9; count of bases not matched to a gene: 8. CDR3 loop: CASSVAVGLAGVGEQFF. CDR3 sequence (DNA): TGTGCCAGCAGCGTAGCGGTGGGACTAGCGGGAGTCGGTGAGCAGTTCTTC.